This T cell receptor beta chain came from a study of T cell repertoires in cytomegalovirus infection. Study information: Public TCR beta signatures marked donors with CMV infection and the matching HLA. Overall study findings and caveats: Carriers of CMV and the relevant HLA type were discriminated by public TCR beta frequency. Dominant in the ex vivo response were TCR beta clonotypes restricted by HLA-C and specific for CMV.

In TCRdb, the reads were re-called with MiXCR into one record per CDR3 protein. The repertoire holds 150,000 to 200,000 distinct CDR3 sequences, with roughly 27% as singletons. On this clonotype: Its antigen is still unknown.

Trimming pared 0 bases from V and 3 bases from J, leaving 17 bases between. Germline V lookup: CDR1 DFQATT, CDR2 SNEGSKA (reference sequence). This CDR3 region has 16 residues. The genes are TRBV20-1 and TRBJ1-2; D is unclear. Source material: PBMCs. The sequence came from a human donor in good health (CMV status not recorded). Some clones in this sample may be carry-over from other donors' samples. The CDR3 sequence: CSARDKASRGDYGYTF. The CDR3 DNA is TGCAGTGCTAGAGATAAGGCCTCAAGAGGAGACTATGGCTACACCTTC.